Here is one TCR beta chain with its context. Looked up from germline, CDR1 is MDHEN and CDR2 is SYDVKM. After removal of 3 bases from V and 3 bases from J, the junction contained 10 bases not matched to a gene. This CDR3 has 16 amino acids. The sample comes from a study of control samples from healthy donors and cancer patients. Assay: immunoSEQ multiplex PCR; the TCRdb copy retains only in-frame clones and omits some. The sample carries fewer than 200,000 clones, roughly 89% recorded once. Sequencing input: blood. The chain uses TRBV28 and TRBJ2-5; 7 positions agree with TRBD1. This TCR was sampled from a woman between 50 and 59 years old in good health. The CDR3 region is CASSFFGDRVEETQYF. The CDR3 bases are TGTGCCAGCAGTTTCTTTGGAGACAGGGTAGAAGAGACCCAGTACTTC.